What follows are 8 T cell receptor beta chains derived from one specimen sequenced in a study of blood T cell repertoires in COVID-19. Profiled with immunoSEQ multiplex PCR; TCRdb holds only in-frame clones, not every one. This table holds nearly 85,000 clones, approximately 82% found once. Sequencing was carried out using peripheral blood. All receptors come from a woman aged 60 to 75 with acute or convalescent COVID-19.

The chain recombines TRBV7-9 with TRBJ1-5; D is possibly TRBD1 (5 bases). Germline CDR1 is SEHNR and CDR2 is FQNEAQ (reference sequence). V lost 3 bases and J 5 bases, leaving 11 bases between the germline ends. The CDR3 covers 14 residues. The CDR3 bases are TGTGCCAGCAGCTTCCTGACAGTGGATCAGCCCCAGCATTTT. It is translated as CASSFLTVDQPQHF.

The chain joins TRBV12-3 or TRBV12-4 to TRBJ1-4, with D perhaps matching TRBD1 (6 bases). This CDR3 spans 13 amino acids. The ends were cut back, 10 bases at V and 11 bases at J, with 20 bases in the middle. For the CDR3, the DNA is TGTGCCACCCAGACAGGCCCCGGGGGGAAACTGTTTTTT. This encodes CATQTGPGGKLFF.

For the CDR3, the DNA is TGTGCCAGCAGTTTATTTCCCCCCAGGGGCAGTCAGCCCCAGCATTTT. Protein: CASSLFPPRGSQPQHF. This chain links TRBV28 with TRBJ1-5, with D perhaps matching TRBD1 (6 bases). The germline CDR1 and CDR2 sequences are MDHEN and SYDVKM. This CDR3 spans 16 amino acids. The ends were cut back, 1 base at V and 6 bases at J, with 16 bases in the middle.

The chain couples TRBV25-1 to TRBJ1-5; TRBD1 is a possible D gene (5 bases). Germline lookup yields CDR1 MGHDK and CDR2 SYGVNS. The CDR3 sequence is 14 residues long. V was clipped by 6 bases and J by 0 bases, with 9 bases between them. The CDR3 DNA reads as TGTGCCAGCAGCCCGGGGGGTAGCAATCAGCCCCAGCATTTT. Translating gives CASSPGGSNQPQHF.

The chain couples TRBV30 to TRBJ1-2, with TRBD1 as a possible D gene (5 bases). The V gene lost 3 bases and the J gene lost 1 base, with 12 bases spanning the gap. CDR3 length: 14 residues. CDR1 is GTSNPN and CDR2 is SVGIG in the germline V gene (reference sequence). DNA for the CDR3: TGTGCCTGGAGGGGGCGACCAGATAACTATGGCTACACCTTC. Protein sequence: CAWRGRPDNYGYTF.

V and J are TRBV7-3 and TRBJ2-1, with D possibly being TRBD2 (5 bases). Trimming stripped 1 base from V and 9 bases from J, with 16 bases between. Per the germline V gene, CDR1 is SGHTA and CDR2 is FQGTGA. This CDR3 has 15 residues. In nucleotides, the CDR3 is TGTGCCAGCAGCTTAATTCTAGCCCCCTCAGGTGAGCAGTTCTTC. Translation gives CASSLILAPSGEQFF. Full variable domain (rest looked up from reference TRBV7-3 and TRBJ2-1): GAGVSQTPSNKVTEKGKYVELRCDPISGHTALYWYRQSLGQGPEFLIYFQGTGAADDSGLPNDRFFAVRPEGSVSTLKIQRTERGDSAVYLCASSLILAPSGEQFFGPGTRLTVL.

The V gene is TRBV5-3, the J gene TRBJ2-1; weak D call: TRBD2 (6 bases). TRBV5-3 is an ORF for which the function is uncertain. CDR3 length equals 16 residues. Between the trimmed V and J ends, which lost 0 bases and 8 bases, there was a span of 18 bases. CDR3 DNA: TGTGCCAGAAGCTTGGTCTGGGGCGGGAAGGTGGATGAGCAGTTCTTC. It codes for CARSLVWGGKVDEQFF.

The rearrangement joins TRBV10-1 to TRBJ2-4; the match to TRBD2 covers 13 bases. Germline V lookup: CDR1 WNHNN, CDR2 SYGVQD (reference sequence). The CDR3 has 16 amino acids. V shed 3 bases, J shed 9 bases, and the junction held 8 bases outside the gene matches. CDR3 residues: CASSEGTSGIRGIQYF. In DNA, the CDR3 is TGCGCCAGCAGTGAAGGGACTAGCGGGATTCGGGGCATTCAGTACTTC.